This T cell receptor beta chain was sequenced during a study of early T cells in non-severe SARS-CoV-2 infection. Germline assignment: CDR1 MNHEY and CDR2 SVGAGI. This CDR3 is built from 18 residues. The ends lost 5 bases at V and 2 bases at J; junction bases unmatched: 11. TCRdb passed the 5' RACE reads through MiXCR, listing each CDR3 protein once. The sample has nearly 70,000 distinct CDR3 sequences, 4.6% seen once; the top ten hold 3.5% to 4%. This clonotype has a count of ten or more. The chain recombines TRBV6-5 with TRBJ2-6, with 8 bases aligning to TRBD1. Sequencing was performed on whole blood, taken at baseline. The TCR sequence derives from an adult who was a healthcare worker with PCR-confirmed SARS-CoV-2 infection or an uninfected control (not recorded which). The donor label of this sample is uncertain. The CDR3 protein is CASSRPSTGAAGANVLTF. Written as DNA, the CDR3 is TGTGCCAGCAGTCGCCCTTCGACAGGGGCGGCTGGGGCCAACGTCCTGACTTTC.